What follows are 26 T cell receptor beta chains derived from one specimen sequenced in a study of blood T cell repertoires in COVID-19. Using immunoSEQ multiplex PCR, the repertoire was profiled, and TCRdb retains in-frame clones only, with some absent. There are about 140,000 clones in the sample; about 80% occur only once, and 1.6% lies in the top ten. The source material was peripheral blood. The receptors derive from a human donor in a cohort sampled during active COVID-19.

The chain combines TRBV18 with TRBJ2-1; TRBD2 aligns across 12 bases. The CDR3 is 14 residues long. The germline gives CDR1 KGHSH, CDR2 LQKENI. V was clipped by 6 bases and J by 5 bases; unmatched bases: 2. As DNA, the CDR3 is TGTGCCAGCTCCCTAGCGGGAGGGGACAATGAGCAGTTCTTC. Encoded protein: CASSLAGGDNEQFF.

CDR3: CASSMGGQNIQYF. In DNA form, the CDR3 reads TGTGCCAGTAGTATGGGGGGGCAGAACATTCAGTACTTC. V gene TRBV19 combines with J gene TRBJ2-4, with D possibly matching TRBD2 (7 bases). The V end was cut by 3 bases, the J end by 7 bases, with 10 bases between. Germline lookup yields CDR1 LNHDA and CDR2 SQIVND (reference sequence). The CDR3 is made up of 13 amino acids.

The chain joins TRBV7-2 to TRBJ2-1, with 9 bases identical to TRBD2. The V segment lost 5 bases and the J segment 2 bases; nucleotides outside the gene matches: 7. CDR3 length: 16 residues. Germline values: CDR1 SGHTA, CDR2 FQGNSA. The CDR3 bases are TGTGCCAGCAGCCCCTTAGCGGGAGAACCCTACAATGAGCAGTTCTTC. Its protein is CASSPLAGEPYNEQFF.

CDR3 nucleotides: TGTGCCAGCAGCGTAGAAGGGGGAGTGGTTTCCTACAATGAGCAGTTCTTC. Translating it yields CASSVEGGVVSYNEQFF. The V call is TRBV9, the J call TRBJ2-1; TRBD1 might be the D (6 bases). The CDR3 is 17 amino acids. Germline V gene lookup returns CDR1 SGDLS and CDR2 YYNGEE. V lost 0 bases to trimming and J lost 1 base, with 14 bases between them.

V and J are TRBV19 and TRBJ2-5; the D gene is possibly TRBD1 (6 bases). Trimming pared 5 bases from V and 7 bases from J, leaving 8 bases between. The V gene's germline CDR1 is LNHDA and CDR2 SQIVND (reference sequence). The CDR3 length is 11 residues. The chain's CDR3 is CASSEGGTQYF. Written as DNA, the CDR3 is TGTGCCAGTAGTGAAGGGGGGACCCAGTACTTC.

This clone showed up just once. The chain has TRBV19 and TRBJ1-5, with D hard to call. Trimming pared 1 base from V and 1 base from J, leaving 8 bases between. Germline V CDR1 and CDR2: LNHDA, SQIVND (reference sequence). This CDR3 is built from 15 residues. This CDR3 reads CASSIVGRSNQPQHF. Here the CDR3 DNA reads TGTGCCAGTAGTATAGTCGGCAGGAGCAATCAGCCCCAGCATTTT.

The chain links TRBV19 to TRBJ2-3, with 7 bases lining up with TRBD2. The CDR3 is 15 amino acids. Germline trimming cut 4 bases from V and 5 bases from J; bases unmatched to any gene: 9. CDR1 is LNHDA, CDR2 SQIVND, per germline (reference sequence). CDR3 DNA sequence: TGTGCCAGTAGTACCACGGGAGGTGAGAAAGATACGCAGTATTTT. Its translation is CASSTTGGEKDTQYF.

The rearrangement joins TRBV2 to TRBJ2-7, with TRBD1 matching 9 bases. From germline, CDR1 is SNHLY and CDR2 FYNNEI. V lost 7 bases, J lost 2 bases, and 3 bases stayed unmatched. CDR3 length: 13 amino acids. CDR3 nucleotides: TGTGCCAGCACGGGACAGGGCACCTACGAGCAGTACTTC. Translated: CASTGQGTYEQYF. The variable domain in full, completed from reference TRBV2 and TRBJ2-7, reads EPEVTQTPSHQVTQMGQEVILRCVPISNHLYFYWYRQILGQKVEFLVSFYNNEISEKSEIFDDQFSVERPDGSNFTLKIRSTKLEDSAMYFCASTGQGTYEQYFGPGTRLTVT.

This CDR3 reads CASSLAAGSATEAFF. The CDR3 DNA sequence: TGCGCCAGCAGCTTGGCCGCAGGGTCGGCCACTGAAGCTTTCTTT. The rearrangement uses TRBV5-1 and TRBJ1-1; a weak D match, TRBD1 (5 bases). The CDR3 sequence is 15 residues long. Germline CDR1 reads SGHRS; CDR2 reads YFSETQ. V lost 0 bases to trimming and J lost 4 bases, with 13 bases between them. The full variable domain, in which reference TRBV5-1 and TRBJ1-1 provide the parts outside the CDR3, is KAGVTQTPRYLIKTRGQQVTLSCSPISGHRSVSWYQQTPGQGLQFLFEYFSETQRNKGNFPGRFSGRQFSNSRSEMNVSTLELGDSALYLCASSLAAGSATEAFFGQGTRLTVV.

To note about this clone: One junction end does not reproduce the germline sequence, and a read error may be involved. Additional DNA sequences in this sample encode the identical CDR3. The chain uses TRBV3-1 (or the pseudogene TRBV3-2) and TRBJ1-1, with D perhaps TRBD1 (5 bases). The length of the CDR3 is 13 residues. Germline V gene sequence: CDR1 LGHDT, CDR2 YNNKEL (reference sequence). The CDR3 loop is CASSQGGGTEAFF. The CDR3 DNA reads TGCGCCAGCAGCCAAGGTGGGGGGACTGAAGCTTTCTTT.

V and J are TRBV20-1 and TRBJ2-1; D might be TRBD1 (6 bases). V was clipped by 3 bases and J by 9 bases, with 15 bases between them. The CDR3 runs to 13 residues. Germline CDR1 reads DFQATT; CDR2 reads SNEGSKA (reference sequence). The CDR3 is CSASDLRTVEQFF. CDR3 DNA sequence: TGCAGTGCTAGTGATCTCCGGACAGTTGAGCAGTTCTTC.

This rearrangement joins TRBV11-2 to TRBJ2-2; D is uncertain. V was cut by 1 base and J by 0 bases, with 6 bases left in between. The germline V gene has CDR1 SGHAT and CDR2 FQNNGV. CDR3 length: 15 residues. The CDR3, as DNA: TGTGCCAGCAGCTTAGCTAGTGCGAACACCGGGGAGCTGTTTTTT. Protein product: CASSLASANTGELFF.

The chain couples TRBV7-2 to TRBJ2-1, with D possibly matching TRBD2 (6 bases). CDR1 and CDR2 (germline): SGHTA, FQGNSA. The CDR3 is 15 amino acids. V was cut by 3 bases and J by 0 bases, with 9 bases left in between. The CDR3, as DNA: TGTGCCAGCAGCTTTAGGGGAGGCTCCTACAATGAGCAGTTCTTC. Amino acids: CASSFRGGSYNEQFF.

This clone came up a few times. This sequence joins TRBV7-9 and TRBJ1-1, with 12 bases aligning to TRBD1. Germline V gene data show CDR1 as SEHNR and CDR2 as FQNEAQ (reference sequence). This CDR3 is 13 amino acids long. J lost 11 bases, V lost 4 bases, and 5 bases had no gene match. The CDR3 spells CASSSGTGGIAFF. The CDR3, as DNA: TGTGCCAGCAGCTCCGGGACAGGGGGCATCGCTTTCTTT.

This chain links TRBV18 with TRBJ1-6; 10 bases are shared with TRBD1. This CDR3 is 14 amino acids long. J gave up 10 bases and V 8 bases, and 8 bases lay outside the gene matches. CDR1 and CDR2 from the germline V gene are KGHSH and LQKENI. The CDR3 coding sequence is TGTGCCAGCACCGGACAGGGGGGCTGGTCACCCCTCCACTTT. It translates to CASTGQGGWSPLHF.

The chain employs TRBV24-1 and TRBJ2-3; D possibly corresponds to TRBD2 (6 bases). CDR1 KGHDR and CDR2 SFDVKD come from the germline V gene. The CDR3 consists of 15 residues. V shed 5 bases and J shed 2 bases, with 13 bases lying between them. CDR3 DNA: TGTGCCACCAGTGTCAGGCGGGACCACACAGATACGCAGTATTTT. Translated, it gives CATSVRRDHTDTQYF.

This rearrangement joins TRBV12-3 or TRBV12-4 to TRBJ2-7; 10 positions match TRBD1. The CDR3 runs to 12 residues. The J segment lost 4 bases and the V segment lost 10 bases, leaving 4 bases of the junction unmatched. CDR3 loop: CATGQGVYEQYF. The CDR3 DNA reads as TGTGCCACAGGACAGGGGGTTTACGAGCAGTACTTC.

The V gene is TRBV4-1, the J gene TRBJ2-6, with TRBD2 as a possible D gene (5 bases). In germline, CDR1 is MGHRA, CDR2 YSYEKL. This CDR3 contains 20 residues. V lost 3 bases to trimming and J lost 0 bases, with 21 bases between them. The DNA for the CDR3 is TGCGCCAGCAGCCAGGACGACACCGGGAAGCCTTCCTCTGGGGCCAACGTCCTGACTTTC. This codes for CASSQDDTGKPSSGANVLTF.

The CDR3 loop is CASSSNSVQETQYF. CDR3 bases: TGTGCCAGCAGTTCGAATAGCGTTCAGGAGACCCAGTACTTC. The rearrangement joins TRBV27 to TRBJ2-5, with a possible D match to TRBD2 (5 bases). The CDR3 contains 14 residues. Per the germline V gene, CDR1 is MNHEY and CDR2 is SMNVEV (reference sequence). V was shortened by 4 bases and J by 5 bases, with 14 bases between the two germline ends.

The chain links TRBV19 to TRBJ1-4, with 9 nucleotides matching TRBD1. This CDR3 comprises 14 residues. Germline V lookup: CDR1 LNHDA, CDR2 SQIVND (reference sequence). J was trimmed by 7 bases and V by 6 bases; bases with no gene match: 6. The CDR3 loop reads CASSRTGEGEKLFF. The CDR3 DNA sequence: TGTGCCAGTAGCCGGACAGGGGAGGGTGAAAAACTGTTTTTT. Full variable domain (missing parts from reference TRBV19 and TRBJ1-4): DGGITQSPKYLFRKEGQNVTLSCEQNLNHDAMYWYRQDPGQGLRLIYYSQIVNDFQKGDIAEGYSVSREKKESFPLTVTSAQKNPTAFYLCASSRTGEGEKLFFGSGTQLSVL.

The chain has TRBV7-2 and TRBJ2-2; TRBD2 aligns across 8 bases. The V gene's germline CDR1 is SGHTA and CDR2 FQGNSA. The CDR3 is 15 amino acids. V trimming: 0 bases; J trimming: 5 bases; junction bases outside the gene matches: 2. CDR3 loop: CASSLASGSTGELFF. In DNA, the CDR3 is TGTGCCAGCAGCTTAGCGAGCGGGAGTACCGGGGAGCTGTTTTTT.

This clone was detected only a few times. The CDR3 DNA follows: TGTGCCAGCAGCTTAGCGGGAGGGGACCATGAGCAGTTCTTC. Amino acids: CASSLAGGDHEQFF. J is TRBJ2-1 and V is TRBV7-2; 7 bases align to TRBD2. The germline gives CDR1 SGHTA, CDR2 FQGNSA. V shed 0 bases and J 8 bases; nucleotides not matched to a gene: 4. The CDR3 has 14 residues.

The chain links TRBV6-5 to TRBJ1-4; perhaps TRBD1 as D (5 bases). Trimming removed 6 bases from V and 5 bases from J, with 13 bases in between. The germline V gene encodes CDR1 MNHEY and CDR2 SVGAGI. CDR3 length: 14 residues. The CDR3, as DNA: TGTGCCAGCAGCCGACAGAGCTGGAATGAAAAACTGTTTTTT. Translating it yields CASSRQSWNEKLFF.

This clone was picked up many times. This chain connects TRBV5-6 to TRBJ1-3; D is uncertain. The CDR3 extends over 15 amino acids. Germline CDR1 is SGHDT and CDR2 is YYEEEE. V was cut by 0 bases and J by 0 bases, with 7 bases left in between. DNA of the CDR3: TGTGCCAGCAGCTTGGCGAGAGTCTCTGGAAACACCATATATTTT. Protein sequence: CASSLARVSGNTIYF.

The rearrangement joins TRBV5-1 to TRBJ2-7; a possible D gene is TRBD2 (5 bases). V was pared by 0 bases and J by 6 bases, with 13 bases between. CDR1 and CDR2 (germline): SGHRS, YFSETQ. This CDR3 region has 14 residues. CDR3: CASSLGGWPGEQYF. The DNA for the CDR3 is TGCGCCAGCAGCTTGGGAGGGTGGCCGGGCGAGCAGTACTTC.

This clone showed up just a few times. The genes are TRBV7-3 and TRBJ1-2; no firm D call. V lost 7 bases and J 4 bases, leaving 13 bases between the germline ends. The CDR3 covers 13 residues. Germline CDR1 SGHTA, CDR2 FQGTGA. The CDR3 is CASTPVESYGYTF. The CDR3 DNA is TGTGCCAGCACCCCGGTCGAGAGCTATGGCTACACCTTC. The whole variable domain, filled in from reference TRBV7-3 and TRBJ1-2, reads GAGVSQTPSNKVTEKGKYVELRCDPISGHTALYWYRQSLGQGPEFLIYFQGTGAADDSGLPNDRFFAVRPEGSVSTLKIQRTERGDSAVYLCASTPVESYGYTFGSGTRLTVV.